This T cell receptor (beta chain) was sequenced in a study of T cell responses to AZD1222 COVID-19 vaccine. Findings and limits, study-wide: Compared with day 0, the breadth and depth of the Spike-specific TCR repertoire rose significantly after two doses of AZD1222. Sampling captured repertoires only after the peak T cell response.

The trim removed 4 bases at V and 0 bases at J, leaving 2 bases unmatched. The germline V gene encodes CDR1 LNHDA and CDR2 SQIVND (reference sequence). The CDR3 contains 16 residues. The repertoire was sequenced with immunoSEQ multiplex PCR; TCRdb's copy has only in-frame clones and lacks some. The table records 140,000 to 150,000 clones, 75% to 90% of them present only once. On this clone itself: Its antigen is undetermined.

The rearrangement links TRBV19 to TRBJ2-3, with TRBD2 matching over 12 bases. The sequencing here drew on peripheral blood, taken on day 0 of AZD1222 vaccination. This TCR was recovered from an adult in good health. In DNA form, the CDR3 reads TGTGCCAGTAGTAGGACTAGCGGGGCAAGCACAGATACGCAGTATTTT. Translating gives CASSRTSGASTDTQYF.